These T cell receptor beta chains were read from a single sample in a study of T cell changes during pregnancy in multiple sclerosis. Sequenced by immunoSEQ multiplex PCR; TCRdb stores in-frame clones only, minus some. This sample has some 70,000 clones, with just over 90% found just once. Here the sequenced sample was peripheral blood, taken in the second trimester of pregnancy. The receptors were sampled from a female donor in good health, enrolled as a control in a pregnancy study. Each CDR3 is given without its conserved first and last residue.

J: TRBJ1-1
V: TRBV19
CDR3: AISGGFEAF

J: TRBJ2-7
V: TRBV7-9
CDR3: ASSPPTGSSNYEQY

J: TRBJ2-1
V: TRBV6-5
CDR3: ASSYTVYGGNNEQF

J: TRBJ1-5
V: TRBV30
CDR3: AWSRDSNQPQH

J: TRBJ2-5
V: TRBV19
CDR3: ASSPRTSGQETQY

J: -
V: TRBV5-1
CDR3: ASSLGAGLGSYEQY

J: TRBJ2-7
V: TRBV13
CDR3: ASSPRDRSYEQY

J: TRBJ1-1
V: TRBV7-6
CDR3: ASSSFVSATGGGTEAF

J: TRBJ1-5
V: TRBV19
CDR3: ASSAGYLRRGASNQPQH

J: TRBJ1-5
V: TRBV19
CDR3: ASSSQGSNQPQH

J: TRBJ2-2
V: TRBV7-3
CDR3: ASSASGYTGELF

J: TRBJ2-5
V: TRBV9
CDR3: ASSVGDLAGNQETQY

J: TRBJ1-3
V: TRBV10-3
CDR3: AISSSGQGFGNTIY

J: TRBJ1-1
V: TRBV6-6
CDR3: ASSYPLAGSTEAF

J: TRBJ1-6
V: TRBV7-2
CDR3: ASSRQGALNSPLH

J: TRBJ2-7
V: TRBV10-3
CDR3: AISSGTGGPYEQY

J: TRBJ1-1
V: TRBV2
CDR3: ASSDARRTFEAF

J: TRBJ1-2
V: TRBV19
CDR3: ASSINGGIYGYT

J: TRBJ2-1
V: TRBV4-3
CDR3: ASSQPFTSGAYNEQF

J: TRBJ2-6
V: TRBV4-2
CDR3: ASSPDHYLRAGGANVLT

J: TRBJ2-5
V: TRBV5-5
CDR3: ASSSAGGRTQETQY

J: TRBJ2-5
V: TRBV7-7
CDR3: ASSSPLTGGIETQY

J: TRBJ2-5
V: TRBV27
CDR3: ASRRRTGTGGSVGETQY

J: TRBJ2-1
V: TRBV18
CDR3: ASSPVSGGAAGEQF

J: TRBJ1-5
V: TRBV19
CDR3: ASSGQGAQPQH

J: TRBJ2-3
V: TRBV14
CDR3: ASSQERGPSHTQY

J: TRBJ1-2
V: TRBV4-3
CDR3: ASSPSEGGGITNYGYT

J: TRBJ2-7
V: TRBV10-3
CDR3: AIKGVVTDEQY

J: TRBJ2-3
V: TRBV9
CDR3: ASSVEGLAPDTQY

J: TRBJ1-6
V: TRBV19
CDR3: ASSIGPTPLH

J: TRBJ1-4
V: TRBV7-6
CDR3: ASSSSRSMNEKLF

J: TRBJ1-5
V: TRBV4-1
CDR3: ASSPGQGRQPQH

J: TRBJ1-1
V: TRBV4-2
CDR3: ASSQEGEAGTEAF

J: TRBJ1-2
V: TRBV29-1
CDR3: SVEGGGYGYT

J: TRBJ1-1
V: TRBV5-4
CDR3: ASSLPDSGQQKAF

J: TRBJ1-4
V: TRBV28
CDR3: ASHRDRDEKLF

J: TRBJ1-4
V: TRBV2
CDR3: ASSEDRGGNEKLF

J: TRBJ2-5
V: TRBV2
CDR3: ASSGGQQETQY

J: TRBJ1-4
V: TRBV5-5
CDR3: ASHRGHAEKLF

J: TRBJ2-4
V: TRBV5-1
CDR3: ASSPRQGAVNIQY